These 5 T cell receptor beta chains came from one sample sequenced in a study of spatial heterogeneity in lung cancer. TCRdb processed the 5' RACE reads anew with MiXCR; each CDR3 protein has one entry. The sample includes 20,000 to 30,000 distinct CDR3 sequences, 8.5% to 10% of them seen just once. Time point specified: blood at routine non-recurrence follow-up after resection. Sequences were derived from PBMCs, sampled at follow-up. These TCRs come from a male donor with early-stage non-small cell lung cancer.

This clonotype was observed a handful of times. The CDR3 nucleotides read TGCGCCAGCAGCTTGGCGGCGGGGGGCTACAATGAGCAGTTCTTC. Its protein is CASSLAAGGYNEQFF. This rearrangement joins TRBV5-1 to TRBJ2-1; 8 positions match TRBD2. Germline V CDR1 and CDR2: SGHRS, YFSETQ. This CDR3 has 15 residues. The junction had 2 bases not matched to a gene; V was cut back by 0 bases and J by 3 bases.

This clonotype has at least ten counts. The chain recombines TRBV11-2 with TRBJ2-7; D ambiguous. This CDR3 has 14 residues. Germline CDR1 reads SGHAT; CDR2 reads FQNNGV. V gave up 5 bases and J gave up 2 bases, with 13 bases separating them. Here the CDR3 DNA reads TGTGCCAGCAGCCTGCCGGGCCTACCCTACGAGCAGTACTTC. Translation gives CASSLPGLPYEQYF. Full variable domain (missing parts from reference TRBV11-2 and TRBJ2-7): EAGVAQSPRYKIIEKRQSVAFWCNPISGHATLYWYQQILGQGPKLLIQFQNNGVVDDSQLPKDRFSAERLKGVDSTLKIQPAKLEDSAVYLCASSLPGLPYEQYFGPGTRLTVT.

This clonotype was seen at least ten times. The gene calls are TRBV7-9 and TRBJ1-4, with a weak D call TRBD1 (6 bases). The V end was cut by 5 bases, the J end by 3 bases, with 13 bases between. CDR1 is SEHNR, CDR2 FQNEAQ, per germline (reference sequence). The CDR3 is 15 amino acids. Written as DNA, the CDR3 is TGTGCCAGCAGCAAACAGGGTCCCTCTAATGAAAAACTGTTTTTT. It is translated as CASSKQGPSNEKLFF.

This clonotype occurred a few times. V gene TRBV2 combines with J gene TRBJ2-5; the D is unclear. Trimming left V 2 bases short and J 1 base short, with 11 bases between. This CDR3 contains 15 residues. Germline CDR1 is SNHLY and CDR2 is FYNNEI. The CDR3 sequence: CASSEFGPAQETQYF. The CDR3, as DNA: TGTGCCAGCAGTGAATTTGGTCCAGCCCAAGAGACCCAGTACTTC. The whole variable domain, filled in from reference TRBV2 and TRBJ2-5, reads EPEVTQTPSHQVTQMGQEVILRCVPISNHLYFYWYRQILGQKVEFLVSFYNNEISEKSEIFDDQFSVERPDGSNFTLKIRSTKLEDSAMYFCASSEFGPAQETQYFGPGTRLLVL.

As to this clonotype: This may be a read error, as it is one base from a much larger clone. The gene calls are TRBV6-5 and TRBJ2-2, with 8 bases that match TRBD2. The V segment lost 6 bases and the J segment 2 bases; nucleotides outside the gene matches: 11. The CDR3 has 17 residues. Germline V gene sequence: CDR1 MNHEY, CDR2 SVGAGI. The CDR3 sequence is CASSSYSSGLNTGELFF. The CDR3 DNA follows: TGTGCCAGCAGCTCTTACTCTAGCGGGTTAAACACCGGGGAGCTGTTTTTT.